This is a list of T cell receptor beta chains from one sample in a study of shared T cell receptors in the human thymus. Measured with immunoSEQ multiplex PCR; TCRdb has only the in-frame clones, and not every one. The data hold about 660,000 clones, with approximately 87% observed a single time. The sample also formed part of further work on human thymus T cells.

Sequenced sample: thymocytes. The source of these receptors is a boy younger than two with a congenital heart defect. CDR3s leave out the opening cysteine and the closing phenylalanine or tryptophan.

TRBV19,ASSKTGARSTYEQY
TRBV20-1,SASNEQF
TRBV7-3,ASSLKGIAGRPGELF
TRBV7-6,ASSLAPRGLAVIYEQY
TRBV19,ASSIWGREPKSLY
TRBV4-3,ASSQDKPGSYEQY
TRBV6-5,ASSLIRDRASEQY
TRBV19,ASSPRDRGGTDTQY
TRBV27,ASSIRGLDEKLF
TRBV30,AWSVWGTVNYGYT
TRBV28,AAGAGTYQETQY
TRBV27,ASSHTLAGASDTQY
TRBV12-5,STAGPSTDTQY
TRBV6-5,ASSYGRTGLETQY
TRBV11-2,ASNGHGYTIY
TRBV18,ASSATGGHHNEKLF
TRBV6-1,ASSVQRELF
TRBV10-1,ASNSGRTHEQY
TRBV28,ASNVRGRLETQY
TRBV18,ASSPPESSGNTIY
TRBV27,ASSLRSIQGPRSYT
TRBV28,ASSPSPSPDTQY
TRBV7-9,ASSLDGWSSYEQY
TRBV7-2,ASSTRLVFLYEQY
TRBV7-9,ASRQGEKLF
TRBV27,ASSPDRQGANSNQPQH
TRBV14,ASSQGQGGYGYT
TRBV30,AWSPGSGPYNEQF
TRBV6-5,ASSTETASNYGYT
TRBV4-2,ASSQPDRGTSDIQY
TRBV7-9,ASSRPDRPSTDTQY
TRBV27,ASSLGLPNTGELF
TRBV14,ASNIAGGHSYNEQF
TRBV27,ASSFHRTSYEQY
TRBV4-1,ASSLLGAPSETQY